Each of the 24 T cell receptor beta chains below was sequenced from the same sample in a study of blood T cells in healthy people across ages. It was with a sample-barcoded 5' primer and a J-beta primer mix that a second PCR of roughly 6 to 11 cycles was run. TCRdb called the 5' RACE reads again in MiXCR, with one record for every CDR3 protein. This repertoire shows fewer than 950,000 distinct CDR3 sequences, about 53% found once; its top ten account for under 50%. Sequenced: blood. All receptors come from a man older than 75 in good health.

The V gene is TRBV14, the J gene TRBJ2-1, with 14 positions matching TRBD2. The CDR3 spans 19 residues. CDR1 and CDR2 from the germline V gene are SGHDN and FVKESK. Trimming cost V 5 bases and J 0 bases; bases outside gene matches: 9. The CDR3 region is CASSFTTSGRAISYNEQFF. The CDR3, as DNA: TGTGCCAGCAGCTTCACGACTAGCGGGAGGGCAATCTCCTACAATGAGCAGTTCTTC.

This clonotype was found a few times. J is TRBJ2-6 and V is TRBV6-5; D possibly corresponds to TRBD1 (5 bases). Trimming pared 0 bases from V and 4 bases from J, leaving 10 bases between. CDR3 size: 16 residues. Per germline, CDR1 MNHEY and CDR2 SVGAGI. The CDR3 spells CASSYSGRAGANVLTF. As DNA, the CDR3 is TGTGCCAGCAGTTACTCCGGCAGGGCCGGGGCCAACGTCCTGACTTTC.

The chain carries TRBV6-1 and TRBJ2-1; TRBD2 matches at 9 bases. The germline V gene encodes CDR1 MNHNS and CDR2 SASEGT. Unmatched junction bases numbered 10, after V lost 10 bases and J lost 0 bases. The CDR3 extends over 16 amino acids. CDR3 sequence: CAILGDSGSSYNEQFF. CDR3 sequence (DNA): TGTGCCATCCTAGGGGATAGCGGGAGCTCCTACAATGAGCAGTTCTTC.

This clonotype was detected only once. The chain carries TRBV5-6 and TRBJ2-1; 7 bases fit TRBD2. Losses at the gene ends were 0 bases for V and 3 bases for J; bases not matched to a gene: 6. The CDR3 runs to 16 residues. In germline, CDR1 is SGHDT, CDR2 YYEEEE. The CDR3 spells CASSLVGGRNYNEQFF. In nucleotides, the CDR3 is TGTGCCAGCAGCTTGGTGGGCGGGAGAAACTACAATGAGCAGTTCTTC.

V gene TRBV24-1 combines with J gene TRBJ2-5, with TRBD2 matching over 10 bases. The CDR3 has 18 residues. The J segment lost 2 bases and the V segment lost 3 bases, leaving 11 bases of the junction unmatched. CDR1 KGHDR and CDR2 SFDVKD come from the germline V gene. This CDR3 reads CATSDPWASGSKQETQYF. The CDR3 DNA reads as TGTGCCACCAGTGATCCCTGGGCTAGCGGGAGTAAGCAAGAGACCCAGTACTTC.

J is TRBJ2-1 and V is TRBV11-1; D might be TRBD2 (6 bases). The tail of the sequence fits TRBJ2-7 better, so the J call may be wrong. This CDR3 has 15 amino acids. Per the germline V gene, CDR1 is SGHAT and CDR2 is FQDESV (reference sequence). This CDR3 reads CASSRGEETYNEQYF. Written as DNA, the CDR3 is TGTGCCAGCAGCCGTGGGGAGGAGACCTACAATGAGCAGTACTTC.

This sequence joins TRBV20-1 and TRBJ2-5; D unclear. The CDR3 sequence is 15 residues long. Germline CDR1 reads DFQATT; CDR2 reads SNEGSKA (reference sequence). V lost 1 base, J lost 0 bases, and 12 bases lay in between. The CDR3 sequence: CSARAGSTYQETQYF. The CDR3 DNA follows: TGCAGTGCTAGAGCGGGCAGTACATACCAAGAGACCCAGTACTTC.

This rearrangement joins TRBV20-1 to TRBJ2-3, with 13 bases fitting TRBD2. The V gene end was trimmed by 5 bases and the J gene end by 14 bases; junction bases not matched to a gene: 13. CDR1 and CDR2 from the germline V gene are DFQATT and SNEGSKA (reference sequence). The CDR3 extends over 14 amino acids. CDR3 coding DNA: TGCAGTGCTTCACTAGCGGGAGGGGGCAGATACGCGTATTTT. It encodes CSASLAGGGRYAYF.

This sequence joins TRBV18 and TRBJ2-1, with D unresolved. CDR3 size: 15 residues. Germline CDR1 reads KGHSH; CDR2 reads LQKENI. V was pared by 2 bases and J by 6 bases, with 14 bases between. This chain's CDR3 is CASSPGLVPRNEQFF. Written as DNA, the CDR3 is TGTGCCAGCTCACCAGGGTTGGTACCCCGCAATGAGCAGTTCTTC. Full variable domain (rest looked up from reference TRBV18 and TRBJ2-1): NAGVMQNPRHLVRRRGQEARLRCSPMKGHSHVYWYRQLPEEGLKFMVYLQKENIIDESGMPKERFSAEFPKEGPSILRIQQVVRGDSAAYFCASSPGLVPRNEQFFGPGTRLTVL.

V is TRBV6-5 and J is TRBJ2-5; 8 bases match TRBD2. This CDR3 region has 14 residues. The germline gives CDR1 MNHEY, CDR2 SVGAGI. V was clipped by 8 bases and J by 5 bases; unmatched bases: 10. The CDR3 DNA reads TGTGCCAGCTCCCCCCCGGGACTAGAGGAGACCCAGTACTTC. This sequence encodes CASSPPGLEETQYF.

The chain couples TRBV27 to TRBJ1-4; D gene uncertain. This CDR3 spans 15 amino acids. V lost 1 base to trimming and J lost 5 bases, with 11 bases between them. Germline V lookup: CDR1 MNHEY, CDR2 SMNVEV (reference sequence). The CDR3 loop is CASSLLGGPNEKLFF. The CDR3 nucleotides are TGTGCCAGCAGTTTATTGGGCGGCCCCAATGAAAAACTGTTTTTT. The variable domain in full, completed from reference TRBV27 and TRBJ1-4, reads EAQVTQNPRYLITVTGKKLTVTCSQNMNHEYMSWYRQDPGLGLRQIYYSMNVEVTDKGDVPEGYKVSRKEKRNFPLILESPSPNQTSLYFCASSLLGGPNEKLFFGSGTQLSVL.

The rearrangement uses TRBV28 and TRBJ2-2; 7 bases are shared with TRBD1. The junction had 4 bases not matched to a gene; V was cut back by 2 bases and J by 4 bases. This CDR3 contains 15 residues. Germline CDR1 MDHEN, CDR2 SYDVKM. CDR3 nucleotide sequence: TGTGCCAGCAGTTTACTACAGGGGCCCACCGGGGAGCTGTTTTTT. This translates into CASSLLQGPTGELFF.

The chain has TRBV5-1 and TRBJ2-3; 15 bases fit TRBD2. CDR1 is SGHRS, CDR2 YFSETQ, per germline. The CDR3 has 15 amino acids. V shed 7 bases and J 4 bases; nucleotides not matched to a gene: 4. The DNA of the CDR3 is TGCGCCAGCGGTGGACTAGCGGGAGGGTCAGATACGCAGTATTTT. Encoded protein: CASGGLAGGSDTQYF. The full variable domain, with the rest looked up from reference TRBV5-1 and TRBJ2-3, is KAGVTQTPRYLIKTRGQQVTLSCSPISGHRSVSWYQQTPGQGLQFLFEYFSETQRNKGNFPGRFSGRQFSNSRSEMNVSTLELGDSALYLCASGGLAGGSDTQYFGPGTRLTVL.

This clonotype has just one count. A junction end diverges from the germline sequence, so it may reflect a read error. V usage is TRBV7-2 and J usage is TRBJ2-2, with D perhaps matching TRBD1 (5 bases). CDR3 length: 15 amino acids. Germline V gene data show CDR1 as SGHTA and CDR2 as FQGNSA. CDR3 sequence: CASSRDRSGTRELFF. The CDR3 nucleotides read TGTGCCAGCAGCCGCGACAGATCCGGCACCAGGGAGCTGTTTTTT.

The rearrangement links TRBV6-5 to TRBJ2-7; 7 bases are a match to TRBD1. CDR1 and CDR2 from the germline V gene are MNHEY and SVGAGI. This CDR3 comprises 14 residues. V was clipped by 4 bases and J by 0 bases; unmatched bases: 3. CDR3 protein: CASSSDRSSYEQYF. The CDR3 DNA is TGTGCCAGCAGTTCGGACAGGAGCTCCTACGAGCAGTACTTC.

This chain uses TRBV5-4 with TRBJ2-7; possibly TRBD1 or TRBD2 for D (6 bases each). CDR1 and CDR2 (germline): SGHNT, YYREEE (reference sequence). V lost 4 bases and J 2 bases, leaving 16 bases between the germline ends. CDR3 length equals 15 residues. CDR3 in DNA: TGTGCCAGCAGCACCGGGACGGGGGCTACCTACGAGCAGTACTTC. Translated, it gives CASSTGTGATYEQYF.

The chain has TRBV28 and TRBJ2-4; D might be TRBD1 or TRBD2, each matching 5 bases. This CDR3 comprises 12 residues. V gave up 4 bases and J gave up 7 bases, with 8 bases separating them. Germline CDR1 MDHEN, CDR2 SYDVKM. The CDR3 DNA reads TGTGCCAGCAGTTCGGGACCTAACATTCAGTACTTC. It is translated as CASSSGPNIQYF.

This clonotype showed up just a few times. In DNA, the CDR3 is TGCAGCGTCCTAACCGGGGAGAACATTCAGTACTTC. Its protein product is CSVLTGENIQYF. The chain joins TRBV29-1 to TRBJ2-4; weak D call: TRBD2 (5 bases). Germline assignment: CDR1 SQVTM and CDR2 ANQGSEA. The V and J ends lost 6 bases and 7 bases respectively, with 13 bases between them. The CDR3 spans 12 residues.

There are a few counts of this clonotype. CDR3 loop: CASSPSSGRADTQYF. The CDR3 DNA follows: TGTGCCAGCAGCCCGAGCAGCGGGAGGGCAGATACGCAGTATTTT. The genes are TRBV7-3 and TRBJ2-3, with 10 nucleotides matching TRBD2. Per the germline V gene, CDR1 is SGHTA and CDR2 is FQGTGA. V was clipped by 5 bases and J by 4 bases; unmatched bases: 6. The CDR3 consists of 15 residues.

The rearrangement uses TRBV5-1 and TRBJ2-5, with D perhaps TRBD2 (6 bases). The V gene's germline CDR1 is SGHRS and CDR2 YFSETQ. V was cut by 1 base and J by 7 bases, with 11 bases left in between. The CDR3 is 13 residues long. The CDR3 region has the DNA TGCGCCAGCAGCTTGTCGGCAGCGGGGACCCAGTACTTC. Residues: CASSLSAAGTQYF.

The gene calls are TRBV20-1 and TRBJ2-3, with 7 bases matching TRBD1. The germline gives CDR1 DFQATT, CDR2 SNEGSKA (reference sequence). V trimming: 4 bases; J trimming: 2 bases; junction bases outside the gene matches: 3. The CDR3 length is 13 residues. The CDR3 DNA follows: TGCAGTGCTATAGGACAGGCCACAGATACGCAGTATTTT. Residues: CSAIGQATDTQYF.

This rearrangement joins TRBV20-1 to TRBJ1-4, with TRBD1 matching 9 bases. The V segment lost 4 bases and the J segment 8 bases; nucleotides outside the gene matches: 8. CDR3 length equals 14 residues. From germline, CDR1 is DFQATT and CDR2 SNEGSKA (reference sequence). Here the CDR3 DNA reads TGCAGTGCTAAACTACAGGGGGCCTGGGAAAAACTGTTTTTT. Its translation: CSAKLQGAWEKLFF.

There are a few counts of this clonotype. V and J are TRBV5-1 and TRBJ2-7, with D uncertain. The CDR3 is made up of 14 amino acids. Germline-derived CDR1 and CDR2 are SGHRS and YFSETQ. The V end lost 0 bases, the J end lost 0 bases, and 7 bases lay between the germline ends. The CDR3 nucleotides are TGCGCCAGCAGCTTGGCTGAGAGCTCCTACGAGCAGTACTTC. Protein product: CASSLAESSYEQYF.

V is TRBV3-1 and J is TRBJ2-1, with TRBD2 identical over 8 bases. V shed 6 bases and J 4 bases; nucleotides not matched to a gene: 11. The CDR3 consists of 16 residues. Germline V gene data show CDR1 as LGHDT and CDR2 as YNNKEL (reference sequence). CDR3 amino acids: CASSHARPSGYNEQFF. In nucleotides, the CDR3 is TGTGCCAGCAGTCACGCTCGGCCTAGCGGGTACAATGAGCAGTTCTTC.